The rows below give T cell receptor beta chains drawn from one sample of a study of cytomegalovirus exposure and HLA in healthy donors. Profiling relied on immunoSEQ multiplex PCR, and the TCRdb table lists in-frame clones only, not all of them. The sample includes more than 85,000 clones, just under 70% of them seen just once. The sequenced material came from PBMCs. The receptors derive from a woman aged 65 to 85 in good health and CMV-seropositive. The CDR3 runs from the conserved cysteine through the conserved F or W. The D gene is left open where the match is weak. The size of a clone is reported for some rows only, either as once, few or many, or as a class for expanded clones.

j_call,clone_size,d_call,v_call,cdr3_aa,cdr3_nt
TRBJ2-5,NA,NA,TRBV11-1,CASTYRRGAMETQYF,TGTGCCAGCACCTACCGACGGGGGGCGATGGAGACCCAGTACTTC
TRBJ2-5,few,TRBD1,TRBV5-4,CASSLAGTGQETQYF,TGTGCCAGCAGCTTGGCCGGGACAGGTCAAGAGACCCAGTACTTC
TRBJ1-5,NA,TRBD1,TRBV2,CASMGTGDQPQHF,TGTGCCAGCATGGGGACAGGGGATCAGCCCCAGCATTTT
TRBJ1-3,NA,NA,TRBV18,CASSRGGSGNTIYF,TGTGCCAGCTCACGCGGGGGCTCTGGAAACACCATATATTTT
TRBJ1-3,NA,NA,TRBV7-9,CASFPRQGSGNTIYF,TGTGCCAGCTTCCCGCGGCAGGGCTCTGGAAACACCATATATTTT
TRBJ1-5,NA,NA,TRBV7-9,CSSSFSDQPQHF,TGTTCCAGCAGCTTCTCCGATCAGCCCCAGCATTTT
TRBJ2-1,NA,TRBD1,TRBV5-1,CASSGPGQGGNEQFF,TGCGCCAGCAGCGGACCGGGACAGGGCGGCAATGAGCAGTTCTTC
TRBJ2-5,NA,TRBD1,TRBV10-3,CAISGGQGNQETQYF,TGTGCCATCAGTGGAGGACAGGGGAACCAAGAGACCCAGTACTTC
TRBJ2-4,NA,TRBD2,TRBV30,CAWSQSGGASNIQYF,TGTGCCTGGAGTCAGAGCGGGGGGGCTTCAAACATTCAGTACTTC
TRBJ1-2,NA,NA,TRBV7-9,CASSLGRLSYGYTF,TGTGCCAGCAGCTTGGGCAGGCTGTCATATGGCTACACCTTC
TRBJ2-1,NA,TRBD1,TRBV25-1,CASSEEGRGLRNEQFF,TGTGCCAGCAGTGAAGAGGGCAGGGGGTTGCGCAATGAGCAGTTCTTC
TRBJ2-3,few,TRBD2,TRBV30,CAWSASGGAVTQYF,TGTGCCTGGAGTGCGAGCGGGGGGGCTGTTACGCAGTATTTT
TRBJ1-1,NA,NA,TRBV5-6,CASSLGEGTEAFF,TGTGCCAGCAGCTTGGGAGAGGGCACTGAAGCTTTCTTT
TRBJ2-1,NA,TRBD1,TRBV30,CAWSPQMTGSNEQFF,TGTGCCTGGAGTCCCCAAATGACAGGGAGTAATGAGCAGTTCTTC
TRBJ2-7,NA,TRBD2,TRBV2,CASSEGASGVYEQYF,TGTGCCAGCAGTGAAGGGGCTAGCGGGGTCTACGAGCAGTACTTC
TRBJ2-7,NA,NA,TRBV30,CAWSVRGGSRSEQYF,TGTGCCTGGAGTGTTAGGGGAGGAAGCCGTAGCGAGCAGTACTTC
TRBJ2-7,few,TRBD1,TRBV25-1,CASSAPDRGSKQYF,TGTGCCAGCAGTGCTCCGGACAGGGGCTCTAAGCAGTACTTC
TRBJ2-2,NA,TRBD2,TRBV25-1,CASSLPAGVNTGELFF,TGTGCCAGCAGCCTCCCAGCGGGGGTCAACACCGGGGAGCTGTTTTTT
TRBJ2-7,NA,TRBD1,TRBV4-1,CASSQVNRGYEQYF,TGCGCCAGCAGCCAAGTGAACAGGGGGTACGAGCAGTACTTC
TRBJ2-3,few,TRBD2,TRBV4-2,CASRSGQSSGAMAQYF,TGTGCCAGCAGGTCCGGGCAATCAAGCGGGGCGATGGCGCAGTATTTT
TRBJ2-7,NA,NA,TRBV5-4,CASSYSGFPTYEQYF,TGTGCCAGCAGCTACAGCGGGTTCCCGACCTACGAGCAGTACTTC
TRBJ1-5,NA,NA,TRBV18,CASSPVGLNQPQHF,TGTGCCAGCTCACCCGTCGGACTCAATCAGCCCCAGCATTTT
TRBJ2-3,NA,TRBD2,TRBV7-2,CASSLDIAGGRNTQYF,TGTGCCAGCAGCTTAGATATAGCGGGGGGGCGTAATACGCAGTATTTT
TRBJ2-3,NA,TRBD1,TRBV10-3,CAIRGGQGVDTQYF,TGTGCCATCAGGGGGGGACAGGGTGTAGATACGCAGTATTTT
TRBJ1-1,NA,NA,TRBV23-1,CASSHVWGQQVNTEAFF,TGCGCCAGCAGTCATGTCTGGGGGCAGCAGGTGAACACTGAAGCTTTCTTT
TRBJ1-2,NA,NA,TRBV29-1,CSVEELYSNYGYTF,TGCAGCGTTGAGGAGTTGTACTCGAACTATGGCTACACCTTC
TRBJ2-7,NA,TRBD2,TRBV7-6,CASSLLSGTSGSYEQYF,TGTGCCAGCAGCTTACTATCCGGGACTAGCGGCTCCTACGAGCAGTACTTC
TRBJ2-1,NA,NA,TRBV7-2,CASPPGTYNEQFF,TGTGCCAGCCCCCCCGGGACCTACAATGAGCAGTTCTTC
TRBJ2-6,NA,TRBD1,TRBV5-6,CASSLPLQGAMGANVLTF,TGTGCCAGCAGCTTGCCGCTACAGGGGGCGATGGGGGCCAACGTCCTGACTTTC
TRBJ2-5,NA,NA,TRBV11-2,CASSLWQGETQYF,TGTGCCAGCAGCTTATGGCAGGGGGAGACCCAGTACTTC
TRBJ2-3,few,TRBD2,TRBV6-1,CASSDGLAGGRDTQYF,TGTGCCAGCAGTGACGGACTAGCGGGGGGGAGAGATACGCAGTATTTT
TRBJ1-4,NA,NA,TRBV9,CASSAADSVNEKLFF,TGTGCCAGCAGCGCCGCAGACTCGGTGAATGAAAAACTGTTTTTT
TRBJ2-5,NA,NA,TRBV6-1,CASRERDTLQETQYF,TGTGCCAGCAGGGAAAGGGACACCCTCCAAGAGACCCAGTACTTC
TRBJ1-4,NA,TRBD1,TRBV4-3,CASSRGQGALKGEKLFF,TGCGCCAGCAGCCGGGGACAGGGGGCCCTCAAAGGTGAAAAACTGTTTTTT
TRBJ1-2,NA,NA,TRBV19,CASRGGRNYGYTF,TGTGCCAGTAGAGGGGGAAGGAACTATGGCTACACCTTC
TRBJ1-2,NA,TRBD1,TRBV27,CASSLGGTDANYGYTF,TGTGCCAGCAGTTTAGGTGGGACAGACGCTAACTATGGCTACACCTTC
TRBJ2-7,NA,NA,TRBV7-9,CASSFGHSYEQYF,TGTGCCAGCAGCTTCGGACACAGCTACGAGCAGTACTTC
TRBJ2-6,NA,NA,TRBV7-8,CASSLVISGANVLTF,TGTGCCAGCAGCTTAGTCATCTCTGGGGCCAACGTCCTGACTTTC
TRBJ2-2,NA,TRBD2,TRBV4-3,CASSQRLALPGELFF,TGCGCCAGCAGCCAACGACTAGCCCTCCCCGGGGAGCTGTTTTTT
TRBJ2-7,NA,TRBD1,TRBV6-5,CASSYRDRGTYEQYF,TGTGCCAGCAGTTACCGGGACAGGGGTACCTACGAGCAGTACTTC
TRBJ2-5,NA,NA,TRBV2,CASVYQETQYF,TGTGCCAGCGTTTATCAAGAGACCCAGTACTTC
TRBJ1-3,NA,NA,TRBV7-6,CASSPSGAGNTIYF,TGTGCCAGCAGCCCCTCGGGGGCTGGAAACACCATATATTTT
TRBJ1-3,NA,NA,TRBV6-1,CASSDQAGSGNTIYF,TGTGCCAGCAGTGACCAGGCCGGCTCTGGAAACACCATATATTTT
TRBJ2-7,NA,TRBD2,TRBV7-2,CASTASGRAYEQYF,TGTGCCAGCACCGCTAGCGGTCGTGCCTACGAGCAGTACTTC
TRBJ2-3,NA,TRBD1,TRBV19,CATGDSYTDTQYF,TGTGCCACTGGGGACAGTTACACCGATACGCAGTATTTT
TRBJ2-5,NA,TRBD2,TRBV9,CASSVAGGAQETQYF,TGTGCCAGCAGCGTGGCCGGGGGGGCCCAAGAGACCCAGTACTTC
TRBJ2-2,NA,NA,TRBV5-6,CASSPRTGELFF,TGTGCCAGCAGCCCGAGGACCGGGGAGCTGTTTTTT
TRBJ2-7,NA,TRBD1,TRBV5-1,CASSSGQGYEQYF,TGCGCCAGCAGCTCGGGACAGGGCTACGAGCAGTACTTC
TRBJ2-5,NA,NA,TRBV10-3,CAISESQTSEETQYF,TGTGCCATCAGTGAGTCCCAGACTAGTGAAGAGACCCAGTACTTC